The present T cell receptor (beta chain) was sequenced within a study of blood T cells in healthy people across ages. Whole-study findings and limits: Considered underestimates were the diversity estimates obtained from one million T cells.

This clonotype occurred many times. The antigen remains unidentified. Primed by a sample-barcoded 5' primer and a J-beta primer mix, a second PCR proceeded for about 7 to 11 cycles. TCRdb analysed the 5' RACE reads with MiXCR anew, one entry per CDR3 protein. In the table there are around 710,000 distinct CDR3 sequences, around 40% of which are singletons. Sequencing input: blood. This receptor was taken from a woman between 55 and 75 years old in good health.

The CDR3 loop is CASSPGTGELEQFF. The CDR3 nucleotides read TGTGCCAGCAGCCCGGGGACAGGGGAGTTGGAGCAGTTCTTC. The chain has TRBV5-5 and TRBJ2-1; 10 bases are a match to TRBD1. Trimming took 4 bases from V and 10 from J; bases not matched to a gene: 8. The germline V gene encodes CDR1 SGHKS and CDR2 YYEKEE (reference sequence). The CDR3 covers 14 residues.